This T cell receptor beta chain derives from a study of shared clonotypes between healthy human individuals. Study outcomes and limitations: Naive CD4 clonotype sharing across several donors was 5% to 6%.

On this clone itself: Its target is not known.

Germline V gene lookup returns CDR1 SEHNR and CDR2 FQNEAQ (reference sequence). The CDR3 is 15 amino acids. V lost 0 bases and J lost 4; bases outside the gene matches: 5. CD8 cells regarded as naive lacked CD45RO, were positively chosen for CCR7, and omitted terminally differentiated effector memory CD45RA+ cells. Deep level was the assay's run setting. Over several immunoSEQ plates, each subset's genomic DNA was distributed in even portions. As handled by the study authors: ImmunoSEQ only sent back junction sequences with no quality scores, so filtering was done differently. Sequencing used immunoSEQ multiplex PCR; TCRdb keeps in-frame clones, though not all of them. V and J calls and clone size are given by that table; D and trimming were obtained from the DNA. The sample carries around 2.1 million clones, approximately 94% recorded once.

This chain uses TRBV7-9 with TRBJ2-7, with 8 bases that match TRBD2. The sample taken for sequencing was naive CD8+ T cells from PBMCs. The TCR comes from a man aged 18 to 30 in good health. Some clones in this sample may be carry-over from other donors' samples. The CDR3 protein is CASSLAGAGAYEQYF. Written as DNA, the CDR3 is TGTGCCAGCAGCTTAGCAGGAGCGGGAGCTTACGAGCAGTACTTC.